This T cell receptor beta chain was recorded in a study of blood T cell repertoires in COVID-19. Study details: Samples came from the United States, Italy and Spain, spanning acute and convalescent COVID-19. PBMCs, B-cell-depleted T cells, or T cells were the source of the cDNA or gDNA that made up the material.

TCRdb's table, derived via immunoSEQ multiplex PCR, lists solely in-frame clones and lacks some. This sample has under 200,000 clones; more than 70% occur once, and the top ten carry over 2%. The CDR3 sequence is 18 residues long. J gave up 7 bases and V 5 bases, and 14 bases lay outside the gene matches. From germline, CDR1 is SGHTA and CDR2 FQGNSA. This sequence originates from a man aged 50 to 59 who had recovered from COVID-19. The sequenced sample consisted of peripheral blood. This chain joins TRBV7-2 and TRBJ2-4; TRBD2 matches 13 bases. The CDR3 sequence is CASSVGTSGMGWGNIQYF. CDR3 bases: TGTGCCAGCAGCGTCGGGACTAGCGGGATGGGGTGGGGTAACATTCAGTACTTC.